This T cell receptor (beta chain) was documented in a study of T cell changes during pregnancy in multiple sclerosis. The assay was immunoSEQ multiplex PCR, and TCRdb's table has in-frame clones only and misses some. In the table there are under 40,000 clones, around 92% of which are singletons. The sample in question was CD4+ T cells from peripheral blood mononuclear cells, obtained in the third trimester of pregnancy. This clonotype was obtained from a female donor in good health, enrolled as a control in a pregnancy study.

In DNA form, the CDR3 reads TGTGCCAGCGGAACTAGAAGAGAGACCCAGTACTTC. As protein: CASGTRRETQYF. V is TRBV2 and J is TRBJ2-5, with D perhaps TRBD2 (5 bases). The V gene lost 8 bases and the J gene lost 4 bases, with 11 bases spanning the gap. The CDR3 totals 12 residues. Germline CDR1 reads SNHLY; CDR2 reads FYNNEI. Looking up the rest from reference TRBV2 and TRBJ2-5 gives the full variable domain: EPEVTQTPSHQVTQMGQEVILRCVPISNHLYFYWYRQILGQKVEFLVSFYNNEISEKSEIFDDQFSVERPDGSNFTLKIRSTKLEDSAMYFCASGTRRETQYFGPGTRLLVL.